A single TCR beta chain is shown here with its context. CDR1 is MNHEY and CDR2 is SVGAGI in the germline V gene. V lost 7 bases and J 5 bases, leaving 11 bases between the germline ends. The CDR3 consists of 13 residues. This entry belongs to a study of T cell clonotyping in hematopoietic cell transplantation. Time point in this sample: recipient sample about 28 days before transplant, after cytoreduction. Profiled with immunoSEQ multiplex PCR; TCRdb holds only in-frame clones, not every one. This sample yields 75,000 to 95,000 clones, of which around 96% are seen a single time; about 1.8% belongs to the top ten.

The input for sequencing was peripheral blood mononuclear cells, taken before stem cell transplant. The rearrangement joins TRBV6-5 to TRBJ2-2; maybe TRBD2 (6 bases). This clonotype originated in a woman in her forties or fifties with acute myeloid leukemia. Some clones in this sample may be carry-over from other donors' samples. CDR3 coding DNA: TGTGCCAGCAACCGGGACTCGACCGGGGAGCTGTTTTTT. Protein: CASNRDSTGELFF.